This paragraph reports one TCR beta chain. Clones were sequenced by immunoSEQ multiplex PCR, and TCRdb holds only the in-frame ones, with some missing. The sample includes more than 550,000 clones, around 87% seen only once; the top ten take roughly 0.0089%. This CDR3 region has 12 residues. V was cut by 3 bases and J by 5 bases, with 4 bases left in between. Germline V gene sequence: CDR1 MGHRA, CDR2 YSYEKL. These data originate in a study of shared T cell receptors in the human thymus. These data are also associated with another study on human thymus T cells. That study adds: The sample donors, healthy Finnish infants, were having corrective surgery for congenital heart defects. The source of the thymus tissue was resections taken during corrective heart surgery. Unrelated people showed highly overlapping thymic repertoires, related research reported.

The sample taken for sequencing was thymocytes. The sequence came from a boy less than two years old with a congenital heart defect. The rearrangement joins TRBV4-1 to TRBJ2-2; D not certain. This chain's CDR3 is CASSHLTGELFF. CDR3 bases: TGCGCCAGCAGCCACTTGACCGGGGAGCTGTTTTTT.